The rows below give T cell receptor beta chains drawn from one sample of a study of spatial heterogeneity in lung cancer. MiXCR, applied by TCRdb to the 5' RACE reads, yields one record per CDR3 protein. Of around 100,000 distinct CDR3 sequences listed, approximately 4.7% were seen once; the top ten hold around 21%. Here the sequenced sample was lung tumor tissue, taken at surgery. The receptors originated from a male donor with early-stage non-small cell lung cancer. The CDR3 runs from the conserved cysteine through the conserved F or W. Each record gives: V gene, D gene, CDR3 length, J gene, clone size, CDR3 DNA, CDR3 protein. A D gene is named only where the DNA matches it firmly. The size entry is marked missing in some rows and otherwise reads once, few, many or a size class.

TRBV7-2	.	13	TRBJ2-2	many	TGTGCCAGCAGCTTAGACATAGTTGGGGAGCTGTTTTTT	CASSLDIVGELFF
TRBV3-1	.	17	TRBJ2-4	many	TGTGCCAGCAGCCAAGGGGGCGGCGGGGTAGCCAAAAACATTCAGTACTTC	CASSQGGGGVAKNIQYF
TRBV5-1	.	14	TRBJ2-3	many	TGCGCCAGCAGCTTGGGGCTCGGCACAGATACGCAGTATTTT	CASSLGLGTDTQYF
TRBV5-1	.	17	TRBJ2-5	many	TGCGCCAGCAGCTTGAGTGTGCGGGAAGTGGCCCAGGGGACCCAGTACTTC	CASSLSVREVAQGTQYF
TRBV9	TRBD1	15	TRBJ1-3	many	TGTGCCAGCAGCGTGGGACAGGGGCCTGGAAACACCATATATTTT	CASSVGQGPGNTIYF
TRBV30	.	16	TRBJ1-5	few	TGTGCCTGGAGTGTACGTGTAGGCTCCATCGGTCAGCCCCAGCATTTT	CAWSVRVGSIGQPQHF
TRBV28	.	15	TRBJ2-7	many	TGTGCCAGCAGCCCCAGTGGGTTTTCCTACGACGAGCAGTACTTC	CASSPSGFSYDEQYF
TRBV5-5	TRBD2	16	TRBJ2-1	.	TGTGCCAGCAGCTTGGGACTAGCGGTAGAACGGGGTGAGCAGTTCTTC	CASSLGLAVERGEQFF
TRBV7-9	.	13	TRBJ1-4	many	TGTGCCAGCAGCTATGGCTTTAATGAAAAACTGTTTTTT	CASSYGFNEKLFF
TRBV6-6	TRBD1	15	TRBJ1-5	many	TGTGCCAGCAGTCCCCCGGCAGGGGGCTATCAGCCCCAGCATTTT	CASSPPAGGYQPQHF
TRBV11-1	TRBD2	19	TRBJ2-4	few	TGTGCCAGCAGCTTAGTAGGGACTACCTCACGATTGGGAAAAAACATTCAGTACTTC	CASSLVGTTSRLGKNIQYF
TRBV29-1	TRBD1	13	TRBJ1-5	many	TGCAGCGTCCAGGGGGGCAGCGATCAGCCCCAGCATTTT	CSVQGGSDQPQHF
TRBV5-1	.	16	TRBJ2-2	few	TGCGCCAGCAGCTGGGGGGCCACGGCCCAGGCCGGGGAGCTGTTTTTT	CASSWGATAQAGELFF
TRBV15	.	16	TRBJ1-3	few	TGTGCCACCCCGAGAGATGGGGTAAACTCTGGAAACACCATATATTTT	CATPRDGVNSGNTIYF
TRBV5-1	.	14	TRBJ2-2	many	TGCGCCAGCAGCTTGGTTCCGAACACCGGGGAGCTGTTTTTT	CASSLVPNTGELFF
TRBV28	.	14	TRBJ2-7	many	TGTGCCAGCAGTTTATCCCTTCTCCCTTACGAGCAGTACTTC	CASSLSLLPYEQYF
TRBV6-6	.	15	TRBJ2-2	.	TGTGCCAGCAGTTACCCGGACTTGGGATACGGGGAGCTGTTTTTT	CASSYPDLGYGELFF
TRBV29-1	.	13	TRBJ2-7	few	TGCAGCGTTGGTGGGGGGGCCCTCGGCGAGCAGTACTTC	CSVGGGALGEQYF
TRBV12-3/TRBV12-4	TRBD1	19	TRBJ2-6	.	TGTGCCAGCAGATTTGGGGACAGGGGTTATATCTCTGGGGCCAACGTCCTGACTTTC	CASRFGDRGYISGANVLTF
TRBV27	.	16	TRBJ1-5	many	TGTGCCAGCAGTCTAATATACCGGGGGCCCAATCAGCCCCAGCATTTT	CASSLIYRGPNQPQHF
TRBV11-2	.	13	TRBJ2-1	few	TGTGCCAGCAGCGTCTTACGAAACAATGAGCAGTTCTTC	CASSVLRNNEQFF
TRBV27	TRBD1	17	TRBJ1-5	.	TGTGCCAGCGGGGGCATCGAAGCAGGGGGTATCAATCAGCCCCAGCATTTT	CASGGIEAGGINQPQHF
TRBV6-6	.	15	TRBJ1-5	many	TGTGCCAGCAGTTACGTGGGGTACGCAGATCAGCCCCAGCATTTT	CASSYVGYADQPQHF
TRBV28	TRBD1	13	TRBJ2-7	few	TGTGCCAGCAGAGGGACAGGGTACTACGAGCAGTACTTC	CASRGTGYYEQYF
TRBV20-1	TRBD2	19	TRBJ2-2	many	TGCAGTGCTAGGGGAGGAGATGGGGTAGCGGGAGCGGGAACCGGGGAGCTGTTTTTT	CSARGGDGVAGAGTGELFF
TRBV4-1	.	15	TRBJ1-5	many	TGCGCCAGCAGCTGGGACATGGGGGGGAGTCAGCCCCAGCATTTT	CASSWDMGGSQPQHF
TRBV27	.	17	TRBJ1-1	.	TGTGCCAGCAGTAGAGGAACTACAGGGAGGGTGGAGACTGAAGCTTTCTTT	CASSRGTTGRVETEAFF
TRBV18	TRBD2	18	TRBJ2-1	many	TGTGCCAGCTCTCAAACTTGGACTAGCGGGAGTGTCCACAATGAGCAGTTCTTC	CASSQTWTSGSVHNEQFF
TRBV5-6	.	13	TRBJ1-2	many	TGTGCCAGCAGCCTTCCCCCAGAACATGGCTACACCTTC	CASSLPPEHGYTF
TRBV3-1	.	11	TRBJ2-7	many	TGTGCCAGCAGCGGGCTGGGGGAGCAGTACTTC	CASSGLGEQYF
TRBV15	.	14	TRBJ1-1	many	TGTGCCACCAGTCGCTCCAGGACTAACACTGAAGCTTTCTTT	CATSRSRTNTEAFF
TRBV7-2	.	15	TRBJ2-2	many	TGTGCCAGCAGCTTTGGCGGGACGAACACCGGGGAGCTGTTTTTT	CASSFGGTNTGELFF
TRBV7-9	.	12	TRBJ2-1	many	TGTGCCAGCAGCCGGGGCTTCAATGAGCAGTTCTTC	CASSRGFNEQFF
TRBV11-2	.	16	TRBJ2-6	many	TGTGCCAGCAGCTTAGAATCCAACCCTGGGGCCAACGTCCTGACTTTC	CASSLESNPGANVLTF
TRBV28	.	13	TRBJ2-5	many	TGTGCCAGCAGTAGACCGCCAAAAGAGACCCAGTACTTC	CASSRPPKETQYF
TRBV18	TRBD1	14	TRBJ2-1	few	TGTGCCAGCTCACCACTGACAGGGGAGAATGAGCAGTTCTTC	CASSPLTGENEQFF
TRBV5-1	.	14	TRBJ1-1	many	TGCGCCAGCAGCGAGGACATCAGGTCCACTGAAGCTTTCTTT	CASSEDIRSTEAFF
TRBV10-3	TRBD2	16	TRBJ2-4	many	TGTGCCATCAGTGAGCCACTAGCGGGAGGGCCAAACATTCAGTACTTC	CAISEPLAGGPNIQYF
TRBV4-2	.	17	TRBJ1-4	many	TGTGCCAGCAGCCAAGATCTTTCCGGGACGGCCCGTGAAAAACTGTTTTTT	CASSQDLSGTAREKLFF
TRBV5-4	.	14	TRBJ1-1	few	TGTGCCAGCAGCTTGGGGCAGGGCGGCACTGAAGCTTTCTTT	CASSLGQGGTEAFF
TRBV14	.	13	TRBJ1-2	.	TGTGCCAGCAGCACTAGGACAGCCTCTGGCTACACCTTC	CASSTRTASGYTF